These T cell receptor beta chains were read from a single sample in a study of cytomegalovirus exposure and HLA in healthy donors. Some clones are missing from TCRdb's copy, which holds only in-frame ones; the method was immunoSEQ multiplex PCR. Here the sample spans 90,000 to 95,000 clones, around 76% being singletons. The sequenced material came from PBMCs. The receptors originated from a man aged 25 to 45 in good health and CMV-seronegative. The CDR3 runs from the conserved cysteine through the conserved F or W. Expanded clones are given a class, and other clones once, few, many or no size at all.

j_gene | abundance | v_gene | CDR3aa
TRBJ1-1 | NA | TRBV5-4 | CASSSGTGGFLANTEAFF
TRBJ1-5 | NA | TRBV27 | CASSLTGQMNQPQHF
TRBJ1-4 | few | TRBV5-4 | CASSLMGGNEKLFF
TRBJ2-2 | NA | TRBV5-1 | CASSLLRVNTGELFF
TRBJ1-2 | NA | TRBV7-8 | CASSFDRGREGYTF
TRBJ2-3 | few | TRBV29-1 | CSVEEQGAPPDTQYF
TRBJ1-3 | NA | TRBV7-9 | CASGAGFGNTIYF
TRBJ2-2 | NA | TRBV4-1 | CASSPTPLTNTGELFF
TRBJ2-2 | NA | TRBV27 | CASMSGPGELFF
TRBJ2-1 | NA | TRBV15 | CATSRGDRAVNEQFF
TRBJ1-1 | NA | TRBV18 | CASSPRADRDNTEAFF
TRBJ1-5 | NA | TRBV9 | CASSPTDRRTTNQPQHF
TRBJ1-5 | NA | TRBV5-8 | CASSFPQGVSNQPQHF
TRBJ2-1 | NA | TRBV4-1 | CASSGDSGKSSYNEQFF
TRBJ2-7 | NA | TRBV5-1 | CASSLLVSERGVPYEQYF
TRBJ2-1 | NA | TRBV4-2 | CASSQQSGLAARNEQFF
TRBJ2-5 | NA | TRBV7-2 | CASSLGSSQETQYF
TRBJ2-3 | once | TRBV6-5 | CASSRDFTDTQYF
TRBJ2-7 | NA | TRBV7-6 | CASSSPQGKSGEQYF
TRBJ2-2 | NA | TRBV19 | CASRTGTNTGELFF
TRBJ1-1 | NA | TRBV11-1 | CASSYDRPNTEAFF
TRBJ2-5 | NA | TRBV5-1 | CASSTNRVFSQETQYF
TRBJ1-2 | NA | TRBV10-1 | CASSAARHPRGYGYTF
TRBJ1-2 | once | TRBV5-5 | CASSLAGGGYGYTF
TRBJ1-1 | NA | TRBV7-8 | CASSLESGTSAFF
TRBJ1-2 | NA | TRBV7-8 | CASSSGGWDGRENNYGYTF
TRBJ2-3 | NA | TRBV14 | CASSQIGIRGSDTQYF
TRBJ2-3 | NA | TRBV5-5 | CASSSGQVSTDTQYF
TRBJ1-2 | NA | TRBV7-2 | CASSLPWKQGGNYGYTF
NA | NA | TRBV27 | CASSSDRANSYEQYF
TRBJ1-5 | once | TRBV28 | CAVGQDNQPQHF
TRBJ1-1 | NA | TRBV27 | CASSGDRGNTEAFF
TRBJ1-1 | few | TRBV5-6 | CASTSLTGGASTEAFF
TRBJ1-1 | NA | TRBV27 | CASKVGGVNTEAFF
TRBJ1-1 | NA | TRBV5-1 | CASRKTMGRTEAFF
TRBJ2-1 | NA | TRBV29-1 | CSADSFRQVFYNEQFF
TRBJ2-1 | NA | TRBV9 | CASSLPRGPRGYNEQFF
TRBJ1-1 | NA | TRBV7-9 | CASSPGTVGGAFF
TRBJ1-6 | NA | TRBV7-6 | CASSLRDSHSPLHF
TRBJ1-3 | NA | TRBV16 | CASSYPGQGRFVTGNTIYF
TRBJ1-2 | NA | TRBV7-9 | CASSQPGTGHQGYTF
TRBJ2-3 | NA | TRBV7-6 | CASSLANRVGDTQYF
TRBJ1-3 | NA | TRBV19 | CASSATGGRGNTIYF
TRBJ1-5 | NA | TRBV6-5 | CASSRGSPGDQPQHF
TRBJ2-7 | once | TRBV5-4 | CASSLEGGGYEQYF
TRBJ1-1 | NA | TRBV2 | CASSGQGRNTEAFF
TRBJ2-2 | NA | TRBV5-4 | CASSWGQGPNTGELFF
TRBJ2-1 | NA | TRBV7-7 | CASSKGGLPNEQFF
TRBJ2-1 | NA | TRBV29-1 | CSVSLSREQFF
TRBJ1-1 | NA | TRBV5-1 | CASSLGTGDSPPGNMNTEAFF
TRBJ1-1 | few | TRBV29-1 | CSVAGGFTYGDEAFF
TRBJ2-2 | NA | TRBV27 | CASSLGPTGLSGELFF
TRBJ2-3 | NA | TRBV11-2 | CASKQQSGRTSTDTQYF
TRBJ1-3 | NA | TRBV4-1 | CASSARWADSPVNTIYF